This T cell receptor (beta chain) derives from a study of blood T cell repertoires in COVID-19. Across the whole study: Samples taken during acute and convalescent COVID-19 were collected in the United States, Italy and Spain. T cells, B-cell-depleted T cells, or PBMCs supplied cDNA or gDNA.

Germline assignment: CDR1 SQVTM and CDR2 ANQGSEA. The CDR3 consists of 13 residues. V dropped 4 bases and J dropped 4 bases, with 13 bases sitting between them. How the authors handled the data: Amplification with reference gene primers provided the estimates of nucleated cell counts. The assay was immunoSEQ multiplex PCR, and TCRdb's table has in-frame clones only and misses some. That table is the source of V, J and clone size, and D and trimming were worked out from the DNA. The sample carries about 45,000 clones, approximately 71% recorded once. Sequencing was performed on peripheral blood. This TCR was recovered from a man aged 80 or over with acute or convalescent COVID-19. V and J are TRBV29-1 and TRBJ1-1, with D possibly matching TRBD1 (6 bases). CDR3 DNA sequence: TGCAGCGTTGGTAGGCAGGGGAGCACTGAAGCTTTCTTT. This translates into CSVGRQGSTEAFF.